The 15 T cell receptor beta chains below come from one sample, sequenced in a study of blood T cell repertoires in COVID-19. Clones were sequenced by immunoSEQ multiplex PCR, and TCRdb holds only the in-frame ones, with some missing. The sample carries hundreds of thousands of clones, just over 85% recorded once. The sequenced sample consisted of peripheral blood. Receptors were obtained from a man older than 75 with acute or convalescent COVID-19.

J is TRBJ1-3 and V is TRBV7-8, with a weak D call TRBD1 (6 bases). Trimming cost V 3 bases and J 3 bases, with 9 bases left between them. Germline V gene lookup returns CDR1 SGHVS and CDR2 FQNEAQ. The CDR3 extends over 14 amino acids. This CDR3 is CASSLRGIGNTIYF. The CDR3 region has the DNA TGTGCCAGCAGCTTGAGGGGGATTGGAAACACCATATATTTT.

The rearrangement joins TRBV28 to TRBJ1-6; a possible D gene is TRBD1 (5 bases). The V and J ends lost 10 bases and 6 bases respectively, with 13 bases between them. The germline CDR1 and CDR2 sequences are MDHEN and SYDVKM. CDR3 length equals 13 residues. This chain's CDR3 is CANGQGGNSPLHF. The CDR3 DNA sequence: TGTGCCAATGGCCAGGGCGGTAATTCACCCCTCCACTTT.

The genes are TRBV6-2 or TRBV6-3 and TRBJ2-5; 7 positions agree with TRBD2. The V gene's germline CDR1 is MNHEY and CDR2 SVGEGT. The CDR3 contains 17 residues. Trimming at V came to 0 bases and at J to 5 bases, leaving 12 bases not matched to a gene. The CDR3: CASSYSHPAGAGETQYF. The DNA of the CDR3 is TGTGCCAGCAGTTACTCGCACCCCGCGGGAGCAGGGGAGACCCAGTACTTC.

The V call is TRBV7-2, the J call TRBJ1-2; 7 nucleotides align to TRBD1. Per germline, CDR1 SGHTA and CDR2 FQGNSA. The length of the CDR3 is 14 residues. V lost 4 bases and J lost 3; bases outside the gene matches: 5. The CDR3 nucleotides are TGTGCCAGCAGCTCCAGACAGGGCGACTATGGCTACACCTTC. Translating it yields CASSSRQGDYGYTF.

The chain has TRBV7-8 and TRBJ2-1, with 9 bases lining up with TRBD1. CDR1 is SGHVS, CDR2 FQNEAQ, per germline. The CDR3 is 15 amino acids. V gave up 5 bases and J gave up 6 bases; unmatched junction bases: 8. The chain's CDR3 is CASSVQGARFNEQFF. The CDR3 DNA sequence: TGTGCCAGCAGCGTACAGGGGGCGCGTTTCAATGAGCAGTTCTTC.

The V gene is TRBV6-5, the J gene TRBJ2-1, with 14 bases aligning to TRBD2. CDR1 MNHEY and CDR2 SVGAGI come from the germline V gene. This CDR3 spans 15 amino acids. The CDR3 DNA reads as TGTGCTATAACTAAACCGGGACTAGCGGGGGAAGAGCAGTTCTTC. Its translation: CAITKPGLAGEEQFF.

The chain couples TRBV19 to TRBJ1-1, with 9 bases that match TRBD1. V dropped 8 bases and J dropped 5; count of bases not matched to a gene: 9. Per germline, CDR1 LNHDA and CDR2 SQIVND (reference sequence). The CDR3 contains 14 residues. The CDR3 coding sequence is TGTGCCAGTGGAGTTACAGGGGGCCGGACTGAAGCTTTCTTT. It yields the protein CASGVTGGRTEAFF.

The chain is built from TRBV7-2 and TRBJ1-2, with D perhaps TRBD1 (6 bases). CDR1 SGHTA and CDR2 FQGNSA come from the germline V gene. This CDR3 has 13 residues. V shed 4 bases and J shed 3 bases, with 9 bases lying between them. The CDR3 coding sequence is TGTGCCAGCAGCTGGGGGCCCGACTATGGCTACACCTTC. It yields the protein CASSWGPDYGYTF.

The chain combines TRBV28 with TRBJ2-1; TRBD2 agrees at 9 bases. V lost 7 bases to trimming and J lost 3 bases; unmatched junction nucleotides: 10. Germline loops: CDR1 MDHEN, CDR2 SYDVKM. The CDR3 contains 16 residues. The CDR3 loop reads CASTRAAGGYYNEQFF. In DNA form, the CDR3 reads TGTGCCAGCACCCGGGCAGCGGGAGGTTACTACAATGAGCAGTTCTTC. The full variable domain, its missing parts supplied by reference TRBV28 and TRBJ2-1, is DVKVTQSSRYLVKRTGEKVFLECVQDMDHENMFWYRQDPGLGLRLIYFSYDVKMKEKGDIPEGYSVSREKKERFSLILESASTNQTSMYLCASTRAAGGYYNEQFFGPGTRLTVL.

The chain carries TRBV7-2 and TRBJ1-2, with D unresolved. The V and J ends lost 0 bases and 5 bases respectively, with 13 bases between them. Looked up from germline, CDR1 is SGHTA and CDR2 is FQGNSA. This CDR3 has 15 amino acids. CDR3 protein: CASSLAPARVYGYTF. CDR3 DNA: TGTGCCAGCAGCTTAGCTCCAGCGAGGGTATATGGCTACACCTTC.

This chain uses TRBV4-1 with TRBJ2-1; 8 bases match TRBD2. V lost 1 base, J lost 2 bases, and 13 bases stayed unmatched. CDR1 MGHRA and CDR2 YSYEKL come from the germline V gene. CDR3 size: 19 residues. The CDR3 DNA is TGCGCCAGCAGCCAAGTGGGGGGGGCTACTAGCGGACCCTACAATGAGCAGTTCTTC. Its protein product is CASSQVGGATSGPYNEQFF.

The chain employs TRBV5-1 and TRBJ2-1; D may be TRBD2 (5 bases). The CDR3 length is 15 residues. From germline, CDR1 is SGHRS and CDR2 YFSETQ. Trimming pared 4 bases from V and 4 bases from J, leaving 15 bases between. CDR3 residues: CASSPSRERYNEQFF. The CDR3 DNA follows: TGCGCCAGCAGCCCTAGTAGGGAGAGGTACAATGAGCAGTTCTTC.

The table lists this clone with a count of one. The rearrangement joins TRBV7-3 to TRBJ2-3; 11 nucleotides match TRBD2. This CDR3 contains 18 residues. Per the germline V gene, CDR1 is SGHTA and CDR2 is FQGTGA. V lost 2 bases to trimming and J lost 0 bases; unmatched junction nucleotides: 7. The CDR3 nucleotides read TGTGCCAGCAGCTTAGTCGGTAGGACTAGCGGGAGCACAGATACGCAGTATTTT. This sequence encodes CASSLVGRTSGSTDTQYF.

The CDR3 bases are TGTGCCAGCAGCCAAGTTCAGGGCTTGGATACGCAGTATTTT. It encodes CASSQVQGLDTQYF. This chain connects TRBV3-1 (or the pseudogene TRBV3-2) to TRBJ2-3; TRBD1 might be the D (5 bases). With 1 base removed from V and 6 bases from J, the gap between germline ends came to 11 bases. There are 14 residues in the CDR3. Germline V lookup: CDR1 LGHDT, CDR2 YNNKEL (reference sequence).

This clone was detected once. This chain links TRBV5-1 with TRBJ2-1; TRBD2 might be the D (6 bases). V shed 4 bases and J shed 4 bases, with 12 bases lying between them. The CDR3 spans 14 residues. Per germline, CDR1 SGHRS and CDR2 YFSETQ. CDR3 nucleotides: TGCGCCAGCAGCCTGAGCGGGCCGTACAATGAGCAGTTCTTC. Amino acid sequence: CASSLSGPYNEQFF.